Listed below are T cell receptor beta chains from one sample, sequenced in a study of T-cell memory formation after mild COVID-19. TCRdb ran MiXCR on the 5' RACE reads and lists one entry per CDR3 protein. Of about 200,000 distinct CDR3 sequences listed, around 9.1% were seen once; the top ten hold roughly 3.5%. The sequenced sample was PBMCs or a T cell subset sorted from them (not recorded which). The receptor source for this set is a young man who had mild COVID-19 (a few samples of this study predate the infection). Cell type and time point are not known. The CDR3 runs from the conserved cysteine through the conserved F or W. Fields, in order: J gene, V gene, D gene, clone size, CDR3 protein, CDR3 DNA. D genes are given only for firm matches. A clone size is listed for some rows: how often the clone was seen (once, few, many), or a class if it is expanded.

j_gene: TRBJ2-5
v_gene: TRBV7-2
d_gene: TRBD2
abundance: NA
CDR3aa: CASSLIAGEETQYF
CDR3nt: TGTGCCAGCAGCTTAATAGCGGGGGAAGAGACCCAGTACTTC

j_gene: TRBJ2-7
v_gene: TRBV5-1
d_gene: NA
abundance: many
CDR3aa: CASSRGENEQYF
CDR3nt: TGCGCCAGCAGCCGGGGCGAGAACGAGCAGTACTTC

j_gene: TRBJ1-6
v_gene: TRBV4-3
d_gene: NA
abundance: NA
CDR3aa: CASSLTHSSYNSPLHF
CDR3nt: TGCGCCAGCAGCCTCACACACAGCTCCTATAATTCACCCCTCCACTTT

j_gene: TRBJ2-1
v_gene: TRBV3-1
d_gene: TRBD2
abundance: NA
CDR3aa: CASSQDGRLAASYNEQFF
CDR3nt: TGTGCCAGCAGCCAAGATGGGCGACTAGCGGCCTCCTACAATGAGCAGTTCTTC

j_gene: TRBJ1-5
v_gene: TRBV6-2/TRBV6-3
d_gene: TRBD1
abundance: NA
CDR3aa: CASSARQGTLNQPQHF
CDR3nt: TGTGCCAGCAGCGCCCGACAGGGTACTTTAAATCAGCCCCAGCATTTT

j_gene: TRBJ2-2
v_gene: TRBV10-3
d_gene: NA
abundance: few
CDR3aa: CAVRAPNTGELFF
CDR3nt: TGTGCCGTCCGGGCCCCGAACACCGGGGAGCTGTTTTTT

j_gene: TRBJ2-6
v_gene: TRBV18
d_gene: NA
abundance: few
CDR3aa: CASSREGNSGANVLTF
CDR3nt: TGTGCCAGCTCACGCGAGGGGAACTCTGGGGCCAACGTCCTGACTTTC

j_gene: TRBJ2-3
v_gene: TRBV27
d_gene: NA
abundance: many
CDR3aa: CASSSNAVTDTQYF
CDR3nt: TGTGCCAGCAGTTCAAACGCGGTCACAGATACGCAGTATTTT

j_gene: TRBJ2-3
v_gene: TRBV7-2
d_gene: TRBD2
abundance: many
CDR3aa: CASSLTSGGGTDTQYF
CDR3nt: TGTGCCAGCAGCTTAACTAGCGGGGGAGGCACAGATACGCAGTATTTT

j_gene: TRBJ1-1
v_gene: TRBV5-4
d_gene: NA
abundance: NA
CDR3aa: CASSSDGSTEAFF
CDR3nt: TGTGCCAGCAGCTCGGACGGGTCCACTGAAGCTTTCTTT

j_gene: TRBJ1-5
v_gene: TRBV30
d_gene: NA
abundance: few
CDR3aa: CAWSVVQGDQPQHF
CDR3nt: TGTGCCTGGAGTGTTGTACAGGGAGATCAGCCCCAGCATTTT

j_gene: TRBJ1-2
v_gene: TRBV6-2/TRBV6-3
d_gene: NA
abundance: NA
CDR3aa: CATNRDDNGYTF
CDR3nt: TGTGCCACCAACAGGGATGATAATGGCTACACCTTC

j_gene: TRBJ1-5
v_gene: TRBV11-2
d_gene: NA
abundance: many
CDR3aa: CASSSDGFQPQHF
CDR3nt: TGTGCCAGCAGCTCCGACGGGTTTCAGCCCCAGCATTTT

j_gene: TRBJ2-7
v_gene: TRBV29-1
d_gene: NA
abundance: many
CDR3aa: CSVKGGVDEYF
CDR3nt: TGCAGCGTTAAGGGTGGGGTCGATGAGTACTTC

j_gene: TRBJ1-4
v_gene: TRBV5-1
d_gene: NA
abundance: NA
CDR3aa: CASSRGEITNEKLFF
CDR3nt: TGCGCCAGCAGCCGGGGGGAAATAACTAATGAAAAACTGTTTTTT

j_gene: TRBJ1-5
v_gene: TRBV2
d_gene: NA
abundance: NA
CDR3aa: CASKRDSNQPQHF
CDR3nt: TGTGCCAGCAAGCGAGATAGCAATCAGCCCCAGCATTTT

j_gene: TRBJ2-3
v_gene: TRBV29-1
d_gene: TRBD2
abundance: NA
CDR3aa: CSVSPGGPSDTQYF
CDR3nt: TGCAGCGTATCACCGGGGGGGCCGTCAGATACGCAGTATTTT

j_gene: TRBJ2-3
v_gene: TRBV12-3/TRBV12-4
d_gene: TRBD2
abundance: few
CDR3aa: CASSSYTSGTDTQYF
CDR3nt: TGTGCCAGCAGTTCATATACTAGCGGCACAGATACGCAGTATTTT

j_gene: TRBJ2-2
v_gene: TRBV5-1
d_gene: NA
abundance: few
CDR3aa: CASSSSGTPGELFF
CDR3nt: TGCGCCAGCAGCAGTTCCGGGACCCCCGGGGAGCTGTTTTTT

j_gene: TRBJ2-1
v_gene: TRBV7-3
d_gene: NA
abundance: few
CDR3aa: CASSLRSATWDEQFF
CDR3nt: TGTGCCAGCAGCTTAAGATCGGCGACCTGGGATGAGCAGTTCTTC

j_gene: TRBJ2-5
v_gene: TRBV20-1
d_gene: TRBD2
abundance: NA
CDR3aa: CSASPGLAVPSLQETQYF
CDR3nt: TGCAGTGCTAGTCCGGGACTAGCGGTACCATCACTACAAGAGACCCAGTACTTC

j_gene: TRBJ2-5
v_gene: TRBV5-1
d_gene: TRBD2
abundance: NA
CDR3aa: CASSPGTSPRAQYF
CDR3nt: TGCGCCAGCAGCCCCGGGACTAGCCCCAGGGCCCAGTACTTC

j_gene: TRBJ1-5
v_gene: TRBV5-6
d_gene: NA
abundance: many
CDR3aa: CASSLGPGVNQPQHF
CDR3nt: TGTGCCAGCAGCTTGGGGCCGGGGGTTAATCAGCCCCAGCATTTT

j_gene: TRBJ2-5
v_gene: TRBV7-9
d_gene: TRBD2
abundance: NA
CDR3aa: CASSLEAGRQETQYF
CDR3nt: TGTGCCAGCAGCTTAGAAGCGGGGCGCCAAGAGACCCAGTACTTC

j_gene: TRBJ1-3
v_gene: TRBV12-3/TRBV12-4
d_gene: TRBD1
abundance: NA
CDR3aa: CASRATQGNGNTIYF
CDR3nt: TGTGCCAGCAGGGCTACACAGGGGAATGGAAACACCATATATTTT

j_gene: TRBJ2-1
v_gene: TRBV1
d_gene: NA
abundance: many
CDR3aa: CTSSLGTPVEGQFF
CDR3nt: TGCACCAGCAGCCTGGGGACTCCGGTCGAGGGGCAGTTCTTC

j_gene: TRBJ2-1
v_gene: TRBV20-1
d_gene: NA
abundance: NA
CDR3aa: CSARGGEWTLVNEQFF
CDR3nt: TGCAGTGCTAGAGGGGGCGAATGGACTCTGGTAAATGAGCAGTTCTTC

j_gene: TRBJ1-2
v_gene: TRBV30
d_gene: NA
abundance: NA
CDR3aa: CAWTPAGYGYTF
CDR3nt: TGTGCCTGGACCCCGGCCGGGTATGGCTACACCTTC

j_gene: TRBJ2-2
v_gene: TRBV12-3/TRBV12-4
d_gene: TRBD1
abundance: few
CDR3aa: CASSKGQGTGELFF
CDR3nt: TGTGCCAGCAGTAAGGGACAGGGGACCGGGGAGCTGTTTTTT

j_gene: TRBJ1-1
v_gene: TRBV11-2
d_gene: NA
abundance: many
CDR3aa: CASSLGSAPDREAFF
CDR3nt: TGTGCCAGCAGCTTAGGTTCGGCTCCCGACCGAGAAGCTTTCTTT

j_gene: TRBJ2-3
v_gene: TRBV6-2/TRBV6-3
d_gene: NA
abundance: NA
CDR3aa: CASVARNTDTQYF
CDR3nt: TGTGCCAGCGTAGCCCGGAACACAGATACGCAGTATTTT

j_gene: TRBJ2-1
v_gene: TRBV20-1
d_gene: NA
abundance: few
CDR3aa: CSACEGNSYNEQFF
CDR3nt: TGCAGTGCTTGTGAGGGCAACTCCTACAATGAGCAGTTCTTC

j_gene: TRBJ1-1
v_gene: TRBV14
d_gene: NA
abundance: NA
CDR3aa: CASSQQYTEAFF
CDR3nt: TGTGCCAGCAGCCAACAGTACACTGAAGCTTTCTTT

j_gene: TRBJ2-7
v_gene: TRBV20-1
d_gene: TRBD1
abundance: NA
CDR3aa: CSARLDRGYYEQYF
CDR3nt: TGCAGTGCTAGGCTGGACAGGGGTTACTACGAGCAGTACTTC

j_gene: TRBJ2-3
v_gene: TRBV28
d_gene: NA
abundance: few
CDR3aa: CASSSPGGLTDTQYF
CDR3nt: TGTGCCAGCAGTTCCCCGGGGGGCCTCACAGATACGCAGTATTTT